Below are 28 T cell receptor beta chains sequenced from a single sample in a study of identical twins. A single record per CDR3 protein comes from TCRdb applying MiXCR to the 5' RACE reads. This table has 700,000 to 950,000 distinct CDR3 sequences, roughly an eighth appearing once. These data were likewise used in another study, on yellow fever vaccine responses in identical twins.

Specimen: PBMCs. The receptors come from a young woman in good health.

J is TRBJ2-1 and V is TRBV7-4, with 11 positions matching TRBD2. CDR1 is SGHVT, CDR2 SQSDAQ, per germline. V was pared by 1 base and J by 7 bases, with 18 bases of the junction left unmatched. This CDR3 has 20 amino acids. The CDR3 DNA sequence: TGTGCCAGCAGCTTAGGCAGGGGCACTAGCGGGAGAGATCCAGGGAATGAGCAGTTCTTC. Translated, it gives CASSLGRGTSGRDPGNEQFF.

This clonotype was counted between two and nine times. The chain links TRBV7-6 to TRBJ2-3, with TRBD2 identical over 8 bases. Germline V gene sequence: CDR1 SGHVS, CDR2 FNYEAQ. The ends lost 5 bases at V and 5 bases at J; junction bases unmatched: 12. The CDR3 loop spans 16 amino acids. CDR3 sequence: CASSPPGGGAIDTQYF. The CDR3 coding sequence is TGTGCCAGCAGCCCCCCCGGGGGGGGCGCGATAGATACGCAGTATTTT.

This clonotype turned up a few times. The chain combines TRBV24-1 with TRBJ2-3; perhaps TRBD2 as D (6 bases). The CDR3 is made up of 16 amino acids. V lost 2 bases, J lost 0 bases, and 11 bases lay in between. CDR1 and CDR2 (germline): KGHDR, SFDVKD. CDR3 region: CATSDSVGRSTDTQYF. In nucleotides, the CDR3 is TGTGCCACCAGTGATTCCGTCGGGAGAAGCACAGATACGCAGTATTTT.

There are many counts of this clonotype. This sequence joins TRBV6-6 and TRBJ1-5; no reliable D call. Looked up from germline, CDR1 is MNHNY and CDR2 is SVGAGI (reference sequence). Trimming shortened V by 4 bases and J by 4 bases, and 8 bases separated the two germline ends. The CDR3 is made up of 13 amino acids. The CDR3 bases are TGTGCCAGCAGTTCCAGTGAAAATCAGCCCCAGCATTTT. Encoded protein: CASSSSENQPQHF.

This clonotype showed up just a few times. Written as DNA, the CDR3 is TGTGCCATCAGTGAACAACTAGCGGGGGGGCACGATGAGCAGTTCTTC. Its translation is CAISEQLAGGHDEQFF. The gene calls are TRBV10-3 and TRBJ2-1; TRBD2 agrees at 13 bases. Per the germline V gene, CDR1 is ENHRY and CDR2 is SYGVKD. The CDR3 spans 16 residues. Germline trimming cut 3 bases from V and 8 bases from J; bases unmatched to any gene: 7.

This CDR3 is CASSLAGGGGADTQYF. The CDR3 DNA sequence: TGCGCCAGCAGCTTGGCCGGCGGGGGAGGCGCAGATACGCAGTATTTT. V gene TRBV5-1 combines with J gene TRBJ2-3; 7 bases fit TRBD2. With 0 bases clipped from V and 4 bases from J, the junction kept 8 bases outside the gene matches. CDR3 length: 16 residues. CDR1 and CDR2 (germline): SGHRS, YFSETQ.

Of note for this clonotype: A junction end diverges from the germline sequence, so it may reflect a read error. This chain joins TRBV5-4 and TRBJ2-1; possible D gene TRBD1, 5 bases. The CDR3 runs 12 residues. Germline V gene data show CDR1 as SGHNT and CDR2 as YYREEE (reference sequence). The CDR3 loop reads CASSSGLGKQLF. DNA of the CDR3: TGTGCCAGCAGCTCAGGGCTGGGTAAGCAGCTCTTC.

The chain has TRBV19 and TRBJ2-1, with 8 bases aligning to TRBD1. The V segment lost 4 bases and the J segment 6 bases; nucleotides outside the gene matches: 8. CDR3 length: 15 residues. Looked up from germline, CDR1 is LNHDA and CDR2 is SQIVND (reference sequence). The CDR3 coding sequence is TGTGCCAGTAGTAGGCTACGGACAGGGACCAATGAGCAGTTCTTC. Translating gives CASSRLRTGTNEQFF.

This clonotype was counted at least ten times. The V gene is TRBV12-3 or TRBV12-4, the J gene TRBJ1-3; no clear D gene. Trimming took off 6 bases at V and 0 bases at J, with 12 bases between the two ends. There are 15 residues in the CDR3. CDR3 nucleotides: TGTGCCAGCAGAGGAGACGGTCGCTCTGGAAACACCATATATTTT. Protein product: CASRGDGRSGNTIYF.

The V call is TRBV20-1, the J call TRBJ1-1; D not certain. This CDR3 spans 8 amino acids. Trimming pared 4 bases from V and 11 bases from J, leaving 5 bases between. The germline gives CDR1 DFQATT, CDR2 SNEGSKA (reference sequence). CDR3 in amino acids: CSAIRAFF. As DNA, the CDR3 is TGCAGTGCTATCCGGGCTTTCTTT.

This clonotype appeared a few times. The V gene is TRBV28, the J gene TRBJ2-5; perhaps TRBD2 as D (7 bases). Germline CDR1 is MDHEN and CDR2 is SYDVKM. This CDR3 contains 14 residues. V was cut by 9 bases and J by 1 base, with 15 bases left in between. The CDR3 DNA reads TGTGCCAGTTTCCCGGGGGGCCGCCAAGAGACCCAGTACTTC. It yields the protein CASFPGGRQETQYF.

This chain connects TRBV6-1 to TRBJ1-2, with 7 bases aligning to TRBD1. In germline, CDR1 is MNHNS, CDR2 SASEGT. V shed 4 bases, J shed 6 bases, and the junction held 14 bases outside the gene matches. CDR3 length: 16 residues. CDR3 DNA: TGTGCCAGCAGTGCCAGGGACAGAGATTGGATTGATGGCTACACCTTC. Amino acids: CASSARDRDWIDGYTF.

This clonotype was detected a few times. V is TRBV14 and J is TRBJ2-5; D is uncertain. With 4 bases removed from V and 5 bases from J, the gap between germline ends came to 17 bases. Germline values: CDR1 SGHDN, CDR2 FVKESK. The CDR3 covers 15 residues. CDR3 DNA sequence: TGTGCCAGCAGCCTGATAGGAAACCCCTGGGAGACCCAGTACTTC. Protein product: CASSLIGNPWETQYF.

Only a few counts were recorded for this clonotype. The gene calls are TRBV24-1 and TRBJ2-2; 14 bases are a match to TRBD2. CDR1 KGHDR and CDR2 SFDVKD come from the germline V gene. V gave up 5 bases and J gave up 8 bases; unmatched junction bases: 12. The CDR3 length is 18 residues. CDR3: CATSATGTSGREEGELFF. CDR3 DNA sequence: TGTGCCACCAGTGCCACCGGGACTAGCGGGAGAGAAGAGGGGGAGCTGTTTTTT.

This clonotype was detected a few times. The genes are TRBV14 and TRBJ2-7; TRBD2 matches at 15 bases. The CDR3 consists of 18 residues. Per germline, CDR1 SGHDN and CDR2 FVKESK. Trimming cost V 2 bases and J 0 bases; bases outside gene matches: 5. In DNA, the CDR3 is TGTGCCAGCAGCCAATCGGGACTAGCGGGAGGTAACTCCTACGAGCAGTACTTC. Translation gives CASSQSGLAGGNSYEQYF.

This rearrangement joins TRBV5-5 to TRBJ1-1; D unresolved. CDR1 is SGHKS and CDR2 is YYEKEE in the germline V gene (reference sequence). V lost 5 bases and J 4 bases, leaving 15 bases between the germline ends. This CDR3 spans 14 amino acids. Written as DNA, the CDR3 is TGTGCCAGCAGACTCATTCTTGGGATCACTGAAGCTTTCTTT. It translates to CASRLILGITEAFF. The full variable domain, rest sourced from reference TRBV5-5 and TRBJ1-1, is DAGVTQSPTHLIKTRGQQVTLRCSPISGHKSVSWYQQVLGQGPQFIFQYYEKEERGRGNFPDRFSARQFPNYSSELNVNALLLGDSALYLCASRLILGITEAFFGQGTRLTVV.

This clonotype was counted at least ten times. The DNA of the CDR3 is TGTGCCAGCAGCTTAGACGGGAGAACGCAGTATTTT. This codes for CASSLDGRTQYF. V gene TRBV13 combines with J gene TRBJ2-3; D possibly corresponds to TRBD2 (6 bases). The CDR3 contains 12 residues. Trimming pared 1 base from V and 9 bases from J, leaving 8 bases between. From germline, CDR1 is PRHDT and CDR2 FYEKMQ (reference sequence).

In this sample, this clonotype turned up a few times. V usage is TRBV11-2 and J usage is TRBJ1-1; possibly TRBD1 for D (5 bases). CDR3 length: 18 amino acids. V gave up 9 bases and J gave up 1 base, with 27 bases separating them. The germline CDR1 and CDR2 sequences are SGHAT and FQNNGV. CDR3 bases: TGTGCCAGTAGTACCCGGTCCCGATGGGGCCCTCGGAACACTGAAGCTTTCTTT. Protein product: CASSTRSRWGPRNTEAFF.

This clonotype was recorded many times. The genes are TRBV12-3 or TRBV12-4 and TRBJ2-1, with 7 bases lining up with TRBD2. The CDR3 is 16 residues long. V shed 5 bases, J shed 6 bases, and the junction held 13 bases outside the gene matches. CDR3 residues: CASSPLAGVAGNEQFF. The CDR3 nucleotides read TGTGCCAGCAGTCCCCTGGCGGGAGTGGCAGGCAATGAGCAGTTCTTC.

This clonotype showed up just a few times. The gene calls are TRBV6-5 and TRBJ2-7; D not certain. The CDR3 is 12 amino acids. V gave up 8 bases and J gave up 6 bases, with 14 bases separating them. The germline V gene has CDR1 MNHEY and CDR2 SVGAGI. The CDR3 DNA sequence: TGTGCCAGCCGTGACCCGGGCGGCGAGCAGTACGTC. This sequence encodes CASRDPGGEQYV.

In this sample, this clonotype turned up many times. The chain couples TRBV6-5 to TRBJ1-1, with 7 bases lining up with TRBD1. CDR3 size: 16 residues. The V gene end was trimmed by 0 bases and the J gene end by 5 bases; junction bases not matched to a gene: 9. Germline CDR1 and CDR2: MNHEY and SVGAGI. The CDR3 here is CASSYSGTVGNTEAFF. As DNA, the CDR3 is TGTGCCAGCAGTTACTCGGGGACAGTGGGGAATACTGAAGCTTTCTTT.

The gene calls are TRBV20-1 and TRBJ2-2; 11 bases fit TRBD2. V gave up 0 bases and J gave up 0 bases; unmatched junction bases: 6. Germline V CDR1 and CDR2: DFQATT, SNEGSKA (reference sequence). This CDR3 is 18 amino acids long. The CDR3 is CSARDPASGGPNTGELFF. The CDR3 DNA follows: TGCAGTGCTAGAGATCCCGCTAGCGGGGGGCCGAACACCGGGGAGCTGTTTTTT.

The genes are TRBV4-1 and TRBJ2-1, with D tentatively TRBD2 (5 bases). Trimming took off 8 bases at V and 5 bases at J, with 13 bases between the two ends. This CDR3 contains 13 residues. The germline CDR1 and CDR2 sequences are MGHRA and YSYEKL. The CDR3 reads CASALGADNEQFF. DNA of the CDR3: TGCGCCAGCGCCCTCGGAGCGGACAATGAGCAGTTCTTC.

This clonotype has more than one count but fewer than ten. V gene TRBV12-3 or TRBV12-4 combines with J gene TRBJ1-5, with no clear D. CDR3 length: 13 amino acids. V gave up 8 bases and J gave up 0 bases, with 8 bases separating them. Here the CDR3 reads CASCGSSNQPQHF. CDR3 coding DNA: TGTGCCAGCTGCGGGAGTAGCAATCAGCCCCAGCATTTT.

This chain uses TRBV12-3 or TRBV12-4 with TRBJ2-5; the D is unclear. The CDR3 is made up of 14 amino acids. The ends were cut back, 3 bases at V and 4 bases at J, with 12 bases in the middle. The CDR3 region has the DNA TGTGCCAGCAGTTTTTTGGGTTCGAGAGAGACCCAGTACTTC. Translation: CASSFLGSRETQYF.

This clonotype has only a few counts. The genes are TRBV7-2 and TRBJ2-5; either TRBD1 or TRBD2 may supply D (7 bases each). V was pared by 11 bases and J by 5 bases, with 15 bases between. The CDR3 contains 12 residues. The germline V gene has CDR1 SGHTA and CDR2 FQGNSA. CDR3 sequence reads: CASRGGWETQYF. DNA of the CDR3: TGTGCCTCCAGGGGGGGCTGGGAGACCCAGTACTTC.

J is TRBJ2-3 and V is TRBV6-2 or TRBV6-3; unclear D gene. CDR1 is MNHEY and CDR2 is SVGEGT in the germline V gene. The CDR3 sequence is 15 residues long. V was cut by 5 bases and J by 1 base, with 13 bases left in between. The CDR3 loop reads CASSRTTEGTDTQYF. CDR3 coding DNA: TGTGCCAGCAGTAGAACGACCGAGGGCACAGATACGCAGTATTTT.

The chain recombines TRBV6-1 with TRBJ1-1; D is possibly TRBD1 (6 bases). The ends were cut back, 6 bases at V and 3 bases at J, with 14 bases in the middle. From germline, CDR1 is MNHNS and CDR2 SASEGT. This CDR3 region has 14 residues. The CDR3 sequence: CASSPRGLHTEAFF. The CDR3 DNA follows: TGTGCCAGCAGCCCCAGGGGCCTCCACACTGAAGCTTTCTTT.